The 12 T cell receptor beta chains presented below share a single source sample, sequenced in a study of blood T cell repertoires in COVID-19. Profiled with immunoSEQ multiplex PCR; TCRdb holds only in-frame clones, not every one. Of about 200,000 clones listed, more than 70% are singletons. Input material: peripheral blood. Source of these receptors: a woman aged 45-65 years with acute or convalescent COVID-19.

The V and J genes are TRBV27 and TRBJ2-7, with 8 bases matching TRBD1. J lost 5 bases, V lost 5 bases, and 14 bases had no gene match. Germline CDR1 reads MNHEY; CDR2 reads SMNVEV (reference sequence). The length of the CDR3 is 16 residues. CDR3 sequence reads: CASSLNRGVKSNEQYF. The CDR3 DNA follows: TGTGCCAGCAGTCTAAACAGGGGGGTCAAGAGCAACGAGCAGTACTTC.

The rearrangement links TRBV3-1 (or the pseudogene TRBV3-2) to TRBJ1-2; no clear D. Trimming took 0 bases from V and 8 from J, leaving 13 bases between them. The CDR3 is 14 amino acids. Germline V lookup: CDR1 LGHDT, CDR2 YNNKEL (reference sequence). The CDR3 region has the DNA TGTGCCAGCAGCCAAGATATTTACAGAGAGGGCTACACCTTC. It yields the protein CASSQDIYREGYTF.

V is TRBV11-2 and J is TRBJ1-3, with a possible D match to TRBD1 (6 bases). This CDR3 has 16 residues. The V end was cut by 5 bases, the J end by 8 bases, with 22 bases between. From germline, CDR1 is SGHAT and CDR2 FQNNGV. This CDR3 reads CASSPRGGIPLYTIYF. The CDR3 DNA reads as TGTGCCAGCAGCCCCAGAGGGGGAATACCTCTCTACACCATATATTTT.

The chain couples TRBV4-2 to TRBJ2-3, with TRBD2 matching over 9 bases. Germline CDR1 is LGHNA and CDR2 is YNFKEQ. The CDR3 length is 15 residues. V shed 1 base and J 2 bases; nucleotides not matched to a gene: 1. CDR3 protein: CASSQGLADTDTQYF. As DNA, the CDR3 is TGTGCCAGCAGCCAAGGACTAGCGGACACAGATACGCAGTATTTT.

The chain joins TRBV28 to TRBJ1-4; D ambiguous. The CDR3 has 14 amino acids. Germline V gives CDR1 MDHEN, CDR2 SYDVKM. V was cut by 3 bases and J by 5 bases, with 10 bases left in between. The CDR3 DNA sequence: TGTGCCAGCAGTTTGGATAGGAGAAATGAAAAACTGTTTTTT. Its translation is CASSLDRRNEKLFF.

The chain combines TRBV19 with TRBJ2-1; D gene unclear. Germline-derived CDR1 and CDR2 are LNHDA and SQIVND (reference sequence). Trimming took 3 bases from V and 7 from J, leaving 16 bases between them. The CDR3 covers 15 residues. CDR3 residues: CASSIDGSRRNEQFF. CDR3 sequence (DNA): TGTGCCAGTAGTATTGACGGATCGAGGAGAAATGAGCAGTTCTTC.

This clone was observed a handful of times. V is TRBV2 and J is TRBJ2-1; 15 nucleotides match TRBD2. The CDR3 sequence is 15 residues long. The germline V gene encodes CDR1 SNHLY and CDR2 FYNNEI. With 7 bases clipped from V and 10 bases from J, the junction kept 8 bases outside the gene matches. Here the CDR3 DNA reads TGTGCCAGCATCCCAAGGACTAGCGGGAGGGTGGAGCAGTTCTTC. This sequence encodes CASIPRTSGRVEQFF. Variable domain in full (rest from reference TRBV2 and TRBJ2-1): EPEVTQTPSHQVTQMGQEVILRCVPISNHLYFYWYRQILGQKVEFLVSFYNNEISEKSEIFDDQFSVERPDGSNFTLKIRSTKLEDSAMYFCASIPRTSGRVEQFFGPGTRLTVL.

This chain's CDR3 is CASSLSGEQFF. DNA of the CDR3: TGTGCCAGCAGTCTAAGCGGGGAGCAGTTCTTC. The V call is TRBV6-2 or TRBV6-3, the J call TRBJ2-1; TRBD2 might be the D (6 bases). Trimming stripped 5 bases from V and 10 bases from J, with 9 bases between. Germline values: CDR1 MNHEY, CDR2 SVGEGT. The CDR3 spans 11 residues.

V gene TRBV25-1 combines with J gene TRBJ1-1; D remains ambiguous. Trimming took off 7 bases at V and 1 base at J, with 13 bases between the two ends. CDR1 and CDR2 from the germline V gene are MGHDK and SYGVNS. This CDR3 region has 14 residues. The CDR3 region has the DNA TGTGCCAGCACTCCGGGAGGAGGGAACACTGAAGCTTTCTTT. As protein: CASTPGGGNTEAFF.

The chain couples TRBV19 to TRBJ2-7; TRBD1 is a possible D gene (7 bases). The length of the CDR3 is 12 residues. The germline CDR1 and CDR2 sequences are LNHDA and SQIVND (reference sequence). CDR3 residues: CAAGLPGGEQYF. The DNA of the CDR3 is TGTGCAGCGGGCCTCCCAGGGGGCGAGCAGTACTTC.

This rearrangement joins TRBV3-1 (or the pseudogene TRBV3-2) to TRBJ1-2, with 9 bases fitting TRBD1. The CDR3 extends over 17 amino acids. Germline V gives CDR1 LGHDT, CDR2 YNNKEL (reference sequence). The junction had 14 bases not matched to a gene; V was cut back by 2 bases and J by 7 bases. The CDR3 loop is CASSQTSTGGSLSGYTF. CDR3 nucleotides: TGTGCCAGCAGCCAAACTAGTACAGGGGGCAGTCTCAGTGGCTACACCTTC.

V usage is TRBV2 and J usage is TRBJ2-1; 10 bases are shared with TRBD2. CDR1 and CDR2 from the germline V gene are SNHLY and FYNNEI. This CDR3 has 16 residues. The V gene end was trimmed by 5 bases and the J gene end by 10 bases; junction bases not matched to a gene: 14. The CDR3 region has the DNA TGTGCCAGCAGTTGGGTTATAGCGGGAGGCTCGGCGGAGCAGTTCTTC. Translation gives CASSWVIAGGSAEQFF.